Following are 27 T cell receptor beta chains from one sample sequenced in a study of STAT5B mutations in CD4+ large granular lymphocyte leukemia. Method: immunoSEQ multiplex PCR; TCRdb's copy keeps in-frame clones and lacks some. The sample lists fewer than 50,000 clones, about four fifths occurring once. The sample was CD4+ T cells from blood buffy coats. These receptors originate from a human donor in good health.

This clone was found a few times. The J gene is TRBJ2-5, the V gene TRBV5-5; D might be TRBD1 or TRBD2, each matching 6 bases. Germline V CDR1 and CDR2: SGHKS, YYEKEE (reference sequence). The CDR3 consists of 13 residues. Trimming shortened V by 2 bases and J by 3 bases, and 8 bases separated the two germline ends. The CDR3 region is CASSFRGEETQYF. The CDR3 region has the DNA TGTGCCAGCAGCTTTAGGGGGGAAGAGACCCAGTACTTC.

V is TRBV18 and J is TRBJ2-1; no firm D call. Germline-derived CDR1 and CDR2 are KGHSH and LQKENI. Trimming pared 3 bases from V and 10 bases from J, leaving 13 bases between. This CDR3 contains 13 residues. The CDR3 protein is CASSPTRVGEQFF. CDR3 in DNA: TGTGCCAGCTCACCTACACGGGTAGGGGAGCAGTTCTTC.

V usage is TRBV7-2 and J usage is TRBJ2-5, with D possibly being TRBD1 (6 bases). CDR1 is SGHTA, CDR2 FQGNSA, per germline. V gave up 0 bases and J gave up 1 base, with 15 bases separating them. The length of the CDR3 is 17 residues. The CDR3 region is CASSLAGAEPFQETQYF. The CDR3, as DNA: TGTGCCAGCAGCTTAGCGGGGGCAGAACCTTTCCAAGAGACCCAGTACTTC. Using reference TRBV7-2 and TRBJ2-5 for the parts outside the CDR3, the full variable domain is GAGVSQSPSNKVTEKGKDVELRCDPISGHTALYWYRQSLGQGLEFLIYFQGNSAPDKSGLPSDRFSAERTGGSVSTLTIQRTQQEDSAVYLCASSLAGAEPFQETQYFGPGTRLLVL.

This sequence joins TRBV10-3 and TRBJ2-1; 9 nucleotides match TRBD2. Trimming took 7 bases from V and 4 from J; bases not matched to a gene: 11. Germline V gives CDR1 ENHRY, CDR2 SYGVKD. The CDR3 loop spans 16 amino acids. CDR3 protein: CAITRSSGMGYNEQFF. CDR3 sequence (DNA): TGTGCCATCACCCGATCTAGCGGGATGGGTTACAATGAGCAGTTCTTC.

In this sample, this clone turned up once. The DNA of the CDR3 is TGTGCCAGCAGCCAAGGACAGCCTAGCACAGATACGCAGTATTTT. Its protein is CASSQGQPSTDTQYF. This chain joins TRBV14 and TRBJ2-3, with D possibly TRBD1 on 5 matching bases. Germline loops: CDR1 SGHDN, CDR2 FVKESK. The V end lost 1 base, the J end lost 0 bases, and 8 bases lay between the germline ends. The CDR3 totals 15 residues.

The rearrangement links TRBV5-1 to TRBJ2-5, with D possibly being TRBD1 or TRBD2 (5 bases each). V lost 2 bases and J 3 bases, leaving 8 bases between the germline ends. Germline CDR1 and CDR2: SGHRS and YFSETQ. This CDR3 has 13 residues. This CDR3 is CASSFGGEETQYF. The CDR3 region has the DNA TGCGCCAGCAGCTTTGGGGGAGAAGAGACCCAGTACTTC.

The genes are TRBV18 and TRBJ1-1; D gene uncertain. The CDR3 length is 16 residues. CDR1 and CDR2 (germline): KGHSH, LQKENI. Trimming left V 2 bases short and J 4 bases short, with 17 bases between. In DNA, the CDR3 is TGTGCCAGCTCACCAGGTTCTTGGGGAGTGGCCACTGAAGCTTTCTTT. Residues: CASSPGSWGVATEAFF.

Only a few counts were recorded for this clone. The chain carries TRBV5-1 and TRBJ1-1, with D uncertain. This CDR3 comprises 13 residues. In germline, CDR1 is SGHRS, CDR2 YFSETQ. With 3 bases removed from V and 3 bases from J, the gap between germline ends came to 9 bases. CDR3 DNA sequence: TGCGCCAGCAGCTATGGTGGCGACACTGAAGCTTTCTTT. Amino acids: CASSYGGDTEAFF.

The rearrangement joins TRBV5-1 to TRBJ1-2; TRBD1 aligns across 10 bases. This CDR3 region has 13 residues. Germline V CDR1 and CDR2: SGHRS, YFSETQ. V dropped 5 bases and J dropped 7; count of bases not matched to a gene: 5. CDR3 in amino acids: CASRPGTGVGYTF. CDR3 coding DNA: TGCGCCAGCAGACCCGGGACAGGGGTTGGCTACACCTTC.

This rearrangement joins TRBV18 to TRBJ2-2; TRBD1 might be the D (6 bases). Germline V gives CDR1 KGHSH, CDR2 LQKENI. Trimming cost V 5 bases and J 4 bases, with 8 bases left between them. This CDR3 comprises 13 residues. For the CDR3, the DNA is TGTGCCAGCTCATCGGACAGCACCGGGGAGCTGTTTTTT. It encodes CASSSDSTGELFF.

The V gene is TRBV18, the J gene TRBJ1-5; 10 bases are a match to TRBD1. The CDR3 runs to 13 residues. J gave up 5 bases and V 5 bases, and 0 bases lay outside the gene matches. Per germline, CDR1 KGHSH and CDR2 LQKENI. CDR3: CASSGTGDQPQHF. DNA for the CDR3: TGTGCCAGCTCAGGGACAGGGGATCAGCCCCAGCATTTT.

CDR3 loop: CASSYSMPGSYEQYF. The CDR3 DNA sequence: TGTGCCAGCAGTTACTCGATGCCGGGTTCCTACGAGCAGTACTTC. The chain combines TRBV6-6 with TRBJ2-7; D is undetermined. Germline V gene data show CDR1 as MNHNY and CDR2 as SVGAGI (reference sequence). The CDR3 is made up of 15 amino acids. With 0 bases removed from V and 1 base from J, the gap between germline ends came to 10 bases.

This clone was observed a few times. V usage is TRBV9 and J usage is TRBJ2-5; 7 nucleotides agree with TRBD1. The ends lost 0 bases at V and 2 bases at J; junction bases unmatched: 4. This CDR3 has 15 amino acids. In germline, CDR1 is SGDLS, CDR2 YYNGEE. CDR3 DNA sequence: TGTGCCAGCAGCGTAGCAGGGGGACGGCAAGAGACCCAGTACTTC. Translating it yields CASSVAGGRQETQYF.

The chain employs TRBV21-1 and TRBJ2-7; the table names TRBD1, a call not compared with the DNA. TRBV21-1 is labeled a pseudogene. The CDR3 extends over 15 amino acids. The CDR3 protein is CASSPTGQGVYEQYF. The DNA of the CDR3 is TGTGCCAGCAGCCCAACGGGACAGGGGGTCTACGAGCAGTACTTC.

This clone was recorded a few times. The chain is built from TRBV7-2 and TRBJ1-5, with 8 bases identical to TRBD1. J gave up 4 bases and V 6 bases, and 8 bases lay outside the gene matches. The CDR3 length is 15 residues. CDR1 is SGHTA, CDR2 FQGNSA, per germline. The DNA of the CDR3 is TGTGCCAGCAGGGAATCCGGGACAGGTAATCAGCCCCAGCATTTT. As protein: CASRESGTGNQPQHF.

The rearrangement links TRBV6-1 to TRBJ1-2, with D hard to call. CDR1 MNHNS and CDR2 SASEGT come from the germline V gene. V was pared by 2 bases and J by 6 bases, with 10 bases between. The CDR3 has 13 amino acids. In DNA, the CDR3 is TGTGCCAGCAGTGAATGGGGAGCGGATGGCTACACCTTC. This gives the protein CASSEWGADGYTF.

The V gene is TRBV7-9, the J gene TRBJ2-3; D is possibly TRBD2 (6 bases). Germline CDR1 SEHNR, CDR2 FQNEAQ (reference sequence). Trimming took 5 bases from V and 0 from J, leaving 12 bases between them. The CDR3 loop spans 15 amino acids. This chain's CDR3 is CASSPLRGSTDTQYF. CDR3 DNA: TGTGCCAGCAGCCCCCTCCGGGGGAGCACAGATACGCAGTATTTT. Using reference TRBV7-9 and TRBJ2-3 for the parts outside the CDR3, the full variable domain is DTGVSQNPRHKITKRGQNVTFRCDPISEHNRLYWYRQTLGQGPEFLTYFQNEAQLEKSRLLSDRFSAERPKGSFSTLEIQRTEQGDSAMYLCASSPLRGSTDTQYFGPGTRLTVL.

The CDR3 here is CATRTGGSSYEQYF. CDR3 sequence (DNA): TGTGCCACCCGAACCGGGGGAAGCTCCTACGAGCAGTACTTC. The chain recombines TRBV7-2 with TRBJ2-7; D might be TRBD2 (6 bases). Germline V lookup: CDR1 SGHTA, CDR2 FQGNSA. Trimming took 10 bases from V and 0 from J, leaving 16 bases between them. The length of the CDR3 is 14 residues. Drawing the rest from reference TRBV7-2 and TRBJ2-7, the complete variable domain is GAGVSQSPSNKVTEKGKDVELRCDPISGHTALYWYRQSLGQGLEFLIYFQGNSAPDKSGLPSDRFSAERTGGSVSTLTIQRTQQEDSAVYLCATRTGGSSYEQYFGPGTRLTVT.

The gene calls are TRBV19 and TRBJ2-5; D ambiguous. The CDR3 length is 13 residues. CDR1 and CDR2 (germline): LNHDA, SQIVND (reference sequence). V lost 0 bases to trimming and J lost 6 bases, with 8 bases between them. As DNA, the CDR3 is TGTGCCAGTAGTATAGACGGTCCGAAGACCCAGTACTTC. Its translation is CASSIDGPKTQYF.

The CDR3 region is CASSLVQGAEDTGELFF. CDR3 nucleotide sequence: TGTGCCAGCAGCTTGGTTCAGGGGGCAGAAGACACCGGGGAGCTGTTTTTT. The rearrangement joins TRBV5-5 to TRBJ2-2, with 8 nucleotides matching TRBD1. The germline V gene encodes CDR1 SGHKS and CDR2 YYEKEE (reference sequence). With 0 bases clipped from V and 3 bases from J, the junction kept 7 bases outside the gene matches. The CDR3 sequence is 17 residues long.

CDR3 nucleotides: TGTGCCAGCAGAAGGGACAGATCTCAGACACCCCTCCACTTT. This codes for CASRRDRSQTPLHF. The V and J genes are TRBV6-6 and TRBJ1-6; TRBD1 matches at 7 bases. The germline CDR1 and CDR2 sequences are MNHNY and SVGAGI (reference sequence). With V trimmed by 6 bases and J by 11 bases, 10 bases remained unmatched. The CDR3 has 14 amino acids.

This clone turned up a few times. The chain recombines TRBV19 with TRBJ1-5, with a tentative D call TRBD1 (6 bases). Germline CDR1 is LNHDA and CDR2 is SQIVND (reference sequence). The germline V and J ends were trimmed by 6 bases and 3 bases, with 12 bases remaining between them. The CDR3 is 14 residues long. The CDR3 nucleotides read TGTGCCAGTAGGTACGACAGGTTCAATCAGCCCCAGCATTTT. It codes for CASRYDRFNQPQHF.

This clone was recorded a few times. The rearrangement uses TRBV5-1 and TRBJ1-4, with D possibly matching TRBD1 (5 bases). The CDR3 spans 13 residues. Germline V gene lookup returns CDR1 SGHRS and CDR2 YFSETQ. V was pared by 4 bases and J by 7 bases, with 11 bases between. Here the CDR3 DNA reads TGCGCCAGCAGCCTGGGGACCGGTGAAAAACTGTTTTTT. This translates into CASSLGTGEKLFF. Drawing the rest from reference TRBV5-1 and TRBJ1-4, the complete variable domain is KAGVTQTPRYLIKTRGQQVTLSCSPISGHRSVSWYQQTPGQGLQFLFEYFSETQRNKGNFPGRFSGRQFSNSRSEMNVSTLELGDSALYLCASSLGTGEKLFFGSGTQLSVL.

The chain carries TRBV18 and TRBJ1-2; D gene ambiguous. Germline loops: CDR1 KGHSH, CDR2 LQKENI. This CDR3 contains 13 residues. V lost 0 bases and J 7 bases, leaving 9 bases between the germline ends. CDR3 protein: CASSPPAGIGYTF. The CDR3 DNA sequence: TGTGCCAGCTCACCACCCGCGGGGATTGGCTACACCTTC.

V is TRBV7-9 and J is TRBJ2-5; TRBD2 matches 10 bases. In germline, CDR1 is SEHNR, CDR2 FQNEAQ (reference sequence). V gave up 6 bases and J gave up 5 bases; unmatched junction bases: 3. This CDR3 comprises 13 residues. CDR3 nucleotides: TGTGCCAGCAGTCCGACTAGCGGGGAGACCCAGTACTTC. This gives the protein CASSPTSGETQYF. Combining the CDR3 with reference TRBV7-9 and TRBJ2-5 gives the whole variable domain DTGVSQNPRHKITKRGQNVTFRCDPISEHNRLYWYRQTLGQGPEFLTYFQNEAQLEKSRLLSDRFSAERPKGSFSTLEIQRTEQGDSAMYLCASSPTSGETQYFGPGTRLLVL.

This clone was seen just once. The CDR3 sequence is CASIERGGTNEKLFF. Written as DNA, the CDR3 is TGTGCCAGCATCGAGCGGGGGGGCACTAATGAAAAACTGTTTTTT. The chain is built from TRBV6-6 and TRBJ1-4; weak D call: TRBD1 (6 bases). The CDR3 has 15 residues. The germline V gene has CDR1 MNHNY and CDR2 SVGAGI (reference sequence). With 7 bases removed from V and 2 bases from J, the gap between germline ends came to 14 bases.

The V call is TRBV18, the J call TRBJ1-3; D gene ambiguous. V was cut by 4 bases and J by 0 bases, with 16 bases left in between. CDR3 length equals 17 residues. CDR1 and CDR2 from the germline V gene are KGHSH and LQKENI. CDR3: CASSQSVSRVSGNTIYF. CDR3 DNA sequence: TGTGCCAGCTCACAATCAGTGTCTAGGGTCTCTGGAAACACCATATATTTT.